This T cell receptor beta chain was observed in a study of shared clonotypes between healthy human individuals. Broader study findings: On the whole, naive subsets had larger estimated richness than memory subsets had. Non-shared clonotypes showed lower generation probabilities than clonotypes common to all four donors.

Only one count was recorded for this clone. Its specificity is not known. This same CDR3 is encoded by further DNA sequences in the sample. Assay execution took place at the deep level. Sequencing was performed with immunoSEQ multiplex PCR; in TCRdb, only in-frame clones are kept and a portion is missing. The data contain about 2 million clones, about 95% of them singletons. Terminally differentiated effector memory CD45RA+ cells were left out of the naive CD8 fraction, which was CD45RO-negative and positively selected for CCR7. Every donor, a Caucasian adult, lived in Nashville, Tennessee. V lost 4 bases and J 4 bases, leaving 26 bases between the germline ends. From germline, CDR1 is SEHNR and CDR2 FQNEAQ (reference sequence). The CDR3 covers 18 residues.

What was sequenced was naive CD8+ T cells sorted from blood. The clonotype comes from a man between 18 and 29 years old in good health. This chain uses TRBV7-9 with TRBJ2-7; no clear D. Here the CDR3 reads CASSSPGSGMNPYYEQYF. The CDR3 DNA follows: TGTGCCAGCAGCTCCCCGGGTTCGGGCATGAACCCCTATTACGAGCAGTACTTC.